Sequencing of this T cell receptor (beta chain) was carried out in a study of T cell responses to AZD1222 COVID-19 vaccine. Study-level findings and limits: Spike as a whole was targeted by vaccine-associated CD4 TCRs, dominant at 160-218 and 743-854.

Trimming shortened V by 5 bases and J by 1 base, and 8 bases separated the two germline ends. Germline CDR1 and CDR2: MDHEN and SYDVKM. The CDR3 contains 13 residues. Regarding this clone: The target antigen is unknown.

The assay was immunoSEQ multiplex PCR, and TCRdb's table has in-frame clones only and misses some. The repertoire holds 150,000 to 200,000 clones, with about nine tenths as singletons. The genes are TRBV28 and TRBJ1-2, with D unclear. This TCR was recovered from an adult in good health. The source material was peripheral blood, sampled on day 0 of AZD1222 vaccination. This CDR3 reads CASSPGFNYGYTF. CDR3 DNA sequence: TGTGCCAGCAGTCCGGGTTTTAACTATGGCTACACCTTC.